This T cell receptor (beta chain) is from a study of OX40 agonist ivuxolimab in advanced cancers. In the study overall: Ivuxolimab, which patients received intravenously every 2 weeks, was dosed at 0.01 to 10 mg/kg. Those treated in dose escalation had hepatocellular carcinoma, melanoma, renal cell cancer or head and neck cancer.

The CDR3 loop spans 18 amino acids. The protocol was immunoSEQ multiplex PCR, while the TCRdb copy is restricted to in-frame clones and leaves out a portion. Of 65,000 or so clones in the sample, 70% to 90% were seen once. Specimen: CD4+ or CD8+ T cells sorted from blood, collected in a trial of the OX40 agonist ivuxolimab. This chain links TRBV21-1 with TRBJ1-5; the D call in the table, TRBD1, was not verified against the DNA. TRBV21-1 is designated a pseudogene. This TCR was recovered from an adult with an advanced solid tumor such as melanoma, head and neck, liver or kidney cancer. The CDR3 bases are TGTGCCAGCAGCAAAGTAGCAGGGGCCGGGTATAGCAATCAGCCCCAGCATTTT. It specifies CASSKVAGAGYSNQPQHF.